This is a list of T cell receptor beta chains from one sample in a study of PD-1 blockade in classical Hodgkin lymphoma. Produced via immunoSEQ multiplex PCR; TCRdb's table is partial and in-frame only. The table includes around 26,000 clones, roughly 89% detected once. Specimen: CD4+ T cells from blood. Receptors were obtained from a human donor with classical Hodgkin lymphoma. Each CDR3 is given with its conserved first and last residue. The D gene is left open where the match is weak. Clone sizes are given selectively: once, few, many, or a class where the clone is expanded.

cdr3_nt: TGTGCCAGCTCACCACAAGGGTCTGGAAACACCATATATTTT
cdr3_aa: CASSPQGSGNTIYF
cdr3_length: 14
j_call: TRBJ1-3
d_call: .
v_call: TRBV18
clone_size: .

cdr3_nt: TGTGCCAGTAGTACAAGGGGCCAACCAGCCGGGGAGCTGTTTTTT
cdr3_aa: CASSTRGQPAGELFF
cdr3_length: 15
j_call: TRBJ2-2
d_call: .
v_call: TRBV19
clone_size: .

cdr3_nt: TGTGCCAGCAGTGACCTAGTTCTACGGACAGATACGCAGTATTTT
cdr3_aa: CASSDLVLRTDTQYF
cdr3_length: 15
j_call: TRBJ2-3
d_call: .
v_call: TRBV2
clone_size: .

cdr3_nt: TGTGCCAGCAGCCAAGGGGCAGGGGACAATCAGCCCCAGCATTTT
cdr3_aa: CASSQGAGDNQPQHF
cdr3_length: 15
j_call: TRBJ1-5
d_call: .
v_call: TRBV5-5
clone_size: .

cdr3_nt: TGTGCCAGTAGTCAGGGGGCGAGTTCACCCCTCCACTTT
cdr3_aa: CASSQGASSPLHF
cdr3_length: 13
j_call: TRBJ1-6
d_call: TRBD1
v_call: TRBV19
clone_size: .

cdr3_nt: TGTGCCAGCAGCTTAAATGGGGCGGGGGGACCGGAGACCCAGTACTTC
cdr3_aa: CASSLNGAGGPETQYF
cdr3_length: 16
j_call: TRBJ2-5
d_call: TRBD2
v_call: TRBV7-8
clone_size: once

cdr3_nt: TGTGCCAGTAGTCAACCAAATCGAAAGACCTATGGCTACACCTTC
cdr3_aa: CASSQPNRKTYGYTF
cdr3_length: 15
j_call: TRBJ1-2
d_call: .
v_call: TRBV19
clone_size: .

cdr3_nt: TGTGCCAGCGGTCAACGGGGGTCCTACGAGCAGTACTTC
cdr3_aa: CASGQRGSYEQYF
cdr3_length: 13
j_call: TRBJ2-7
d_call: .
v_call: TRBV7-8
clone_size: .

cdr3_nt: TGTGCCAGCAGCGCTAGGTTGACCGGGGAGCTGTTTTTT
cdr3_aa: CASSARLTGELFF
cdr3_length: 13
j_call: TRBJ2-2
d_call: .
v_call: TRBV9
clone_size: .

cdr3_nt: TGTGCCAGTAGTATTGTGTACGGGAACACTGAAGCTTTCTTT
cdr3_aa: CASSIVYGNTEAFF
cdr3_length: 14
j_call: TRBJ1-1
d_call: .
v_call: TRBV19
clone_size: .

cdr3_nt: TGCGCCAGCAGCCAAGAGCTCCTGCGGGGACTAGAGGCCTACGAGCAGTACTTC
cdr3_aa: CASSQELLRGLEAYEQYF
cdr3_length: 18
j_call: TRBJ2-7
d_call: TRBD2
v_call: TRBV4-3
clone_size: .

cdr3_nt: TGTGCCAGCAGTTGGATGACTAGCTACGAGCAGTACTTC
cdr3_aa: CASSWMTSYEQYF
cdr3_length: 13
j_call: TRBJ2-7
d_call: .
v_call: TRBV27
clone_size: .

cdr3_nt: TGTGCCAGCAGCCATCGCAACTCAGGGGAGGGTGGCACTGAAGCTTTCTTT
cdr3_aa: CASSHRNSGEGGTEAFF
cdr3_length: 17
j_call: TRBJ1-1
d_call: .
v_call: TRBV7-3
clone_size: .

cdr3_nt: TGTGCTAGTGGTTTGGTAGAGGGAACTGAAGCTTTCTTT
cdr3_aa: CASGLVEGTEAFF
cdr3_length: 13
j_call: TRBJ1-1
d_call: .
v_call: TRBV12-5
clone_size: .

cdr3_nt: TGTGCCAGCAGCTTGGACCCAGGTGAGGGAAACACCATATATTTT
cdr3_aa: CASSLDPGEGNTIYF
cdr3_length: 15
j_call: TRBJ1-3
d_call: .
v_call: TRBV5-4
clone_size: once

cdr3_nt: TGTGCCAGTAGTATAACAGGGGCTCAGGAGACCCAGTACTTC
cdr3_aa: CASSITGAQETQYF
cdr3_length: 14
j_call: TRBJ2-5
d_call: TRBD1
v_call: TRBV19
clone_size: .

cdr3_nt: TGCGCCAGCAGCCAAGATCATCGGGAAAAACTGTTTTTT
cdr3_aa: CASSQDHREKLFF
cdr3_length: 13
j_call: TRBJ1-4
d_call: .
v_call: TRBV4-1
clone_size: .

cdr3_nt: TGTGCCAGCAGCCTACCGGGCTCTGGAAACACCATATATTTT
cdr3_aa: CASSLPGSGNTIYF
cdr3_length: 14
j_call: TRBJ1-3
d_call: .
v_call: TRBV7-2
clone_size: .

cdr3_nt: TGCGCCAGCAGCCAAGGGGTCGGCGGGGGGAGCACAGATACGCAGTATTTT
cdr3_aa: CASSQGVGGGSTDTQYF
cdr3_length: 17
j_call: TRBJ2-3
d_call: TRBD2
v_call: TRBV4-1
clone_size: .

cdr3_nt: TGTGCCAGTAGTATCAAGCGAGAAGCTTTCTTT
cdr3_aa: CASSIKREAFF
cdr3_length: 11
j_call: TRBJ1-1
d_call: .
v_call: TRBV19
clone_size: .

cdr3_nt: TGCGCCAGCAGCTTGTCGGGGGCGGGAACCGGGGAGCTGTTTTTT
cdr3_aa: CASSLSGAGTGELFF
cdr3_length: 15
j_call: TRBJ2-2
d_call: .
v_call: TRBV5-1
clone_size: .

cdr3_nt: TGTGCCAGCAGCTTGGCGGACAGGGATAGCAATCAGCCCCAGCATTTT
cdr3_aa: CASSLADRDSNQPQHF
cdr3_length: 16
j_call: TRBJ1-5
d_call: TRBD1
v_call: TRBV5-8
clone_size: .

cdr3_nt: TGTGCCAGTGTTACTAGCGGGGGTCCCGGGGAGCTGTTTTTT
cdr3_aa: CASVTSGGPGELFF
cdr3_length: 14
j_call: TRBJ2-2
d_call: TRBD2
v_call: TRBV19
clone_size: .

cdr3_nt: TGTGCCAGCAGTTACTCGACTGATGAGCAGTTCTTC
cdr3_aa: CASSYSTDEQFF
cdr3_length: 12
j_call: TRBJ2-1
d_call: .
v_call: TRBV6-7
clone_size: .

cdr3_nt: TGTGCCAGCAGCTCCGGACAGGTCAGCATCGCCTTC
cdr3_aa: CASSSGQVSIAF
cdr3_length: 12
j_call: TRBJ1-2
d_call: TRBD1
v_call: TRBV14
clone_size: .

cdr3_nt: TGTGCCAGCAGTTACGGCTGGGACGTAAACACTGAAGCTTTCTTT
cdr3_aa: CASSYGWDVNTEAFF
cdr3_length: 15
j_call: TRBJ1-1
d_call: .
v_call: TRBV6-5
clone_size: .

cdr3_nt: TGTGCCAGCAGTGAAGCGCGGCAGGGGCGCAATCAGCCCCAGCATTTT
cdr3_aa: CASSEARQGRNQPQHF
cdr3_length: 16
j_call: TRBJ1-5
d_call: .
v_call: TRBV6-1
clone_size: .

cdr3_nt: TGTGCCAGCAGCTTAGGACACAACCAAGAGACCCAGTACTTC
cdr3_aa: CASSLGHNQETQYF
cdr3_length: 14
j_call: TRBJ2-5
d_call: .
v_call: TRBV7-8
clone_size: .